The TCR beta chain described here comes from a study of cytomegalovirus exposure and HLA in healthy donors. V shed 3 bases, J shed 0 bases, and the junction held 9 bases outside the gene matches. Germline V CDR1 and CDR2: SGDLS, YYNGEE. The length of the CDR3 is 18 residues. Worth noting for this clone: The target antigen is unknown.

In the PCR, 60 Vbeta and 13 Jbeta primers were used. Sequenced by immunoSEQ multiplex PCR; TCRdb stores in-frame clones only, minus some. The table includes approximately 130,000 clones, over 65% detected once. Overall study findings and caveats: The study dropped some indistinguishable V segments, TRBV6-2 and TRBV6-3 among them.

This chain links TRBV9 with TRBJ1-1, with 12 positions matching TRBD1. The origin of this receptor is a man in his forties or fifties in good health and CMV-seronegative. The sequenced sample was PBMCs. The CDR3 nucleotides read TGTGCCAGCAGCGGAGGGGACAGGGGGCCGTCAATGAACACTGAAGCTTTCTTT. It is translated as CASSGGDRGPSMNTEAFF. Complete variable domain (other parts from reference TRBV9 and TRBJ1-1): DSGVTQTPKHLITATGQRVTLRCSPRSGDLSVYWYQQSLDQGLQFLIQYYNGEERAKGNILERFSAQQFPDLHSELNLSSLELGDSALYFCASSGGDRGPSMNTEAFFGQGTRLTVV.